The rows below give T cell receptor beta chains drawn from one sample of a study of T cells after yellow fever vaccination. Each CDR3 protein is one row after TCRdb ran MiXCR on the 5' RACE reads. The top ten hold 20% to 25% of the sample, which has some 300,000 distinct CDR3 sequences, around 3.9% seen once. The sequenced sample was PBMCs, obtained on the day of the yellow fever booster vaccination. These receptors came from a young man who received the YFV17D yellow fever vaccine. Each CDR3 is given with its conserved first and last residue. A D gene is named only where the DNA matches it firmly. Size tells how often a clone was seen (once, few, many) or the class of an expanded clone, and some rows leave it out.

CDR3	DNA	V	size	J	D
CASSQEDRGSNSPLHF	TGTGCCAGCAGCCAAGAGGACAGGGGGTCGAATTCACCCCTCCACTTT	TRBV4-2	many	TRBJ1-6	TRBD1
CSVDDDRRETQYF	TGCAGCGTTGATGATGACAGGAGGGAGACCCAGTACTTC	TRBV29-1	many	TRBJ2-5	NA
CASSGRGTGGTRNQPQHF	TGTGCCAGCAGCGGACGGGGGACAGGGGGCACTCGCAATCAGCCCCAGCATTTT	TRBV7-2	many	TRBJ1-5	TRBD1
CASSLMAGGSYNEQFF	TGTGCCAGCAGCTTAATGGCGGGGGGCTCCTACAATGAGCAGTTCTTC	TRBV7-3	few	TRBJ2-1	TRBD2
CASSWTDSAPFYEQYF	TGCGCCAGCAGCTGGACTGACAGCGCACCTTTCTACGAGCAGTACTTC	TRBV5-1	many	TRBJ2-7	NA
CASSFGGGPYEQYF	TGTGCCAGCAGTTTTGGGGGGGGGCCCTACGAGCAGTACTTC	TRBV27	many	TRBJ2-7	NA
CASSPRRGGSRLTQYF	TGTGCCAGCAGCCCCAGACGGGGGGGCTCTAGGCTGACCCAGTACTTC	TRBV7-9	NA	TRBJ2-5	TRBD2
CSARRANSPLHF	TGCAGTGCTAGACGGGCTAATTCACCCCTCCACTTT	TRBV20-1	NA	TRBJ1-6	NA
CASSLSWGQGRYEQFF	TGTGCCAGCAGCTTATCTTGGGGGCAGGGGAGGTATGAGCAGTTCTTC	TRBV7-9	many	TRBJ2-1	NA
CASSQDDSRAGAKVLTF	TGCGCCAGCAGCCAAGATGATTCGCGGGCTGGGGCCAAAGTCCTGACTTTC	TRBV4-1	many	TRBJ2-6	NA
CSGTGTSGYTF	TGCAGTGGAACCGGGACGTCGGGCTACACCTTC	TRBV20-1	NA	TRBJ1-2	NA
CASSTRLAEETQYF	TGTGCCAGCAGCACCAGACTAGCGGAAGAGACCCAGTACTTC	TRBV5-4	many	TRBJ2-5	TRBD2
CASSLWGGETQYF	TGTGCCAGCAGCTTGTGGGGGGGAGAGACCCAGTACTTC	TRBV5-6	many	TRBJ2-5	TRBD2
CASSLAAPNEKLFF	TGTGCCAGCAGCTTAGCGGCGCCTAATGAAAAACTGTTTTTT	TRBV7-9	NA	TRBJ1-4	NA
CASSHPGTVNTGELFF	TGTGCCAGCAGCCATCCCGGGACAGTGAACACCGGGGAGCTGTTTTTT	TRBV7-2	many	TRBJ2-2	TRBD1
CASSLGAGTLSRGYTF	TGTGCCAGCAGCTTAGGAGCCGGGACACTCAGCCGGGGCTACACCTTC	TRBV7-8	many	TRBJ1-2	NA
CASSQVGQPGYGYTF	TGTGCCAGCAGCCAGGTGGGACAGCCCGGCTATGGCTACACCTTC	TRBV3-1	NA	TRBJ1-2	TRBD1
CASSQVAGGNNEQFF	TGTGCCAGCAGCCAAGTAGCGGGGGGCAACAATGAGCAGTTCTTC	TRBV4-2	NA	TRBJ2-1	TRBD2
CASGLVGLNTQYF	TGTGCTAGTGGTTTGGTTGGTCTCAATACGCAGTATTTT	TRBV12-5	few	TRBJ2-3	NA
CSAGPQEINEKLFF	TGCAGTGCTGGACCACAGGAGATTAATGAAAAACTGTTTTTT	TRBV20-1	few	TRBJ1-4	NA
CASSLTPTSGGKETQYF	TGTGCCAGCAGTTTAACTCCCACGAGCGGGGGGAAAGAGACCCAGTACTTC	TRBV27	few	TRBJ2-5	TRBD2
CASTQDRTQETQYF	TGTGCCAGCACACAGGACAGGACTCAAGAGACCCAGTACTTC	TRBV7-9	few	TRBJ2-5	TRBD1
CLLLGRDTEAFF	TGCCTTCTCTTGGGGAGGGACACTGAAGCTTTCTTT	TRBV20-1	many	TRBJ1-1	NA
CASSLGGLLSSPLHF	TGTGCCAGCAGCTTGGGGGGACTACTTAGTTCACCCCTCCACTTT	TRBV7-9	few	TRBJ1-6	NA
CASSLERGSGVSF	TGTGCCAGCAGCTTAGAGAGAGGATCAGGGGTTTCTTTC	TRBV4-2	few	TRBJ2-7	NA
CASSLAGPRADTQYF	TGTGCCAGCAGTTTGGCGGGCCCGCGGGCAGATACGCAGTATTTT	TRBV28	NA	TRBJ2-3	NA
CASSLDRGAEPQHF	TGTGCCAGTAGCCTCGACAGGGGAGCTGAGCCCCAGCATTTT	TRBV19	many	TRBJ1-5	TRBD1
CASSLAGATETQYF	TGTGCCAGCAGCTTGGCAGGGGCGACGGAGACCCAGTACTTC	TRBV5-4	many	TRBJ2-5	NA
CASSQEQGYTGELFF	TGCGCCAGCAGCCAAGAACAGGGATACACCGGGGAGCTGTTTTTT	TRBV4-1	many	TRBJ2-2	NA
CATSRDRTARYNEQFF	TGTGCCACCAGCAGAGATCGGACGGCCCGCTACAATGAGCAGTTCTTC	TRBV15	many	TRBJ2-1	NA
CATSDGGRGIQYF	TGTGCCACCAGTGATGGGGGTAGAGGCATTCAGTACTTC	TRBV24-1	many	TRBJ2-4	NA
CASSFNNAGDVAFF	TGTGCCAGCAGCTTTAATAATGCGGGGGACGTAGCTTTCTTT	TRBV7-2	many	TRBJ1-1	NA
CASSLGQGKTQYF	TGTGCCAGCTCCCTGGGACAGGGAAAGACCCAGTACTTC	TRBV12-3/TRBV12-4	many	TRBJ2-5	TRBD1
CASSITGGGYNEQFF	TGTGCCAGTAGTATAACAGGGGGCGGGTACAATGAGCAGTTCTTC	TRBV19	many	TRBJ2-1	TRBD1
CASSLQGWSYNEQFF	TGTGCCAGCAGCTTACAGGGGTGGTCCTACAATGAGCAGTTCTTC	TRBV7-9	many	TRBJ2-1	NA
CSARVGSVVGRPGELFF	TGCAGTGCTAGAGTGGGTTCTGTGGTGGGTCGGCCCGGGGAGCTGTTTTTT	TRBV20-1	NA	TRBJ2-2	NA
CSARVPTEAFF	TGCAGTGCTAGAGTCCCCACTGAAGCTTTCTTT	TRBV20-1	many	TRBJ1-1	NA
CASSPDRNYGYTF	TGTGCCAGCAGCCCCGACAGGAACTATGGCTACACCTTC	TRBV7-2	many	TRBJ1-2	NA
CASLRRGRPTEAFF	TGTGCCAGCCTCCGACGAGGGAGGCCCACTGAAGCTTTCTTT	TRBV6-5	few	TRBJ1-1	NA
CASSVPGELFF	TGTGCCAGCAGCGTTCCCGGGGAGCTGTTTTTT	TRBV9	few	TRBJ2-2	NA
CASSLASRGLEAFF	TGCGCCAGCAGCTTGGCCTCCCGGGGGCTGGAAGCTTTCTTT	TRBV5-1	many	TRBJ1-1	NA
CASSSAFFLGTNTEAFF	TGTGCCAGCAGTTCAGCCTTTTTTCTGGGCACAAACACTGAAGCTTTCTTT	TRBV28	NA	TRBJ1-1	NA
CASSQTTPITEAFF	TGCGCCAGCAGCCAGACAACCCCGATCACTGAAGCTTTCTTT	TRBV4-1	few	TRBJ1-1	NA
CASSPSDKDPYEQYF	TGTGCCAGCAGCCCCAGCGACAAGGACCCATACGAGCAGTACTTC	TRBV7-9	few	TRBJ2-7	NA
CATSTDYNEQFF	TGTGCCACCAGCACAGACTACAATGAGCAGTTCTTC	TRBV15	many	TRBJ2-1	NA
CASSSDGYNEQFF	TGTGCCAGCAGTTCGGACGGCTACAATGAGCAGTTCTTC	TRBV6-6	many	TRBJ2-1	NA
CSVHLAGIGDEQFF	TGCAGCGTCCATCTAGCGGGGATTGGAGATGAGCAGTTCTTC	TRBV29-1	few	TRBJ2-1	TRBD2
CASSPSGPGTGELFF	TGTGCCAGCAGCCCTAGCGGTCCGGGGACCGGGGAGCTGTTTTTT	TRBV7-3	few	TRBJ2-2	TRBD2
CASRQRQDRFSNQPQHF	TGTGCCAGCAGACAGAGACAGGACCGATTTAGCAATCAGCCCCAGCATTTT	TRBV12-3/TRBV12-4	many	TRBJ1-5	NA
CASSYDPNTEAFF	TGTGCCAGCAGCTACGATCCGAACACTGAAGCTTTCTTT	TRBV5-4	NA	TRBJ1-1	NA
CASSLGAPPGNTQYF	TGTGCCAGCAGCTTAGGGGCTCCACCAGGAAATACGCAGTATTTT	TRBV7-2	NA	TRBJ2-3	NA
CASSAWPWTAFF	TGTGCCAGCAGCGCCTGGCCGTGGACGGCTTTCTTT	TRBV7-9	many	TRBJ1-1	NA
CASSVTGGISSQPQHF	TGTGCCAGTAGTGTAACAGGGGGCATATCCAGTCAGCCCCAGCATTTT	TRBV19	many	TRBJ1-5	TRBD1
CASSPVAATQYF	TGTGCCAGCAGCCCTGTCGCGGCTACGCAGTATTTT	TRBV7-6	many	TRBJ2-3	NA